This record concerns one T cell receptor beta chain sequence. PCR primers comprised 60 Vbeta and 13 Jbeta primers. The method was immunoSEQ multiplex PCR; TCRdb's version includes in-frame clones alone and lacks a portion of them. The data hold approximately 180,000 clones, with about 84% observed a single time. This sample was included in a study of cytomegalovirus exposure and HLA in healthy donors. About the research overall: Unique TCR beta sequences numbering approximately 120 million came from about 179 million T cells in an earlier analysis.

Germline V lookup: CDR1 MNHEY, CDR2 SMNVEV (reference sequence). This CDR3 region has 14 residues. V trimming: 3 bases; J trimming: 7 bases; junction bases outside the gene matches: 1. The rearrangement links TRBV27 to TRBJ1-6, with TRBD1 identical over 9 bases. Source material: PBMCs. The sequence came from a man aged 18 to 30 in good health and CMV-seronegative. CDR3 sequence (DNA): TGTGCCAGCAGTTTCGGGACAGGGAATTCACCCCTCCACTTT. This sequence encodes CASSFGTGNSPLHF.